Here is one T cell receptor (beta chain) with its context. The antigen is not known. This sample was taken from a study of CD8 T cells in Susac syndrome. Trimming stripped 5 bases from V and 4 bases from J, with 9 bases between. Germline V gives CDR1 SQVTM, CDR2 ANQGSEA. The CDR3 sequence is 12 residues long. After extraction with the RNeasy kit, about 0.45 to 1 ug of the RNA was reverse transcribed using random hexamers. TCRdb redid the calling of the immunoSEQ multiplex PCR reads with MiXCR, one entry per CDR3 protein. The sample includes 170,000 or so distinct CDR3 sequences, about 95% of them seen just once. Overall study findings and caveats: By the study's own acknowledgment, its TCR sequencing and HLA analysis included relatively few individuals.

The chain is built from TRBV29-1 and TRBJ1-5, with D perhaps matching TRBD1 (6 bases). This TCR was recovered from a human donor with Susac syndrome. The sequencing input was CD4+ T cells from PBMCs. The CDR3 spells CSVLQGNQPQHF. CDR3 bases: TGCAGCGTTTTGCAGGGGAATCAGCCCCAGCATTTT.